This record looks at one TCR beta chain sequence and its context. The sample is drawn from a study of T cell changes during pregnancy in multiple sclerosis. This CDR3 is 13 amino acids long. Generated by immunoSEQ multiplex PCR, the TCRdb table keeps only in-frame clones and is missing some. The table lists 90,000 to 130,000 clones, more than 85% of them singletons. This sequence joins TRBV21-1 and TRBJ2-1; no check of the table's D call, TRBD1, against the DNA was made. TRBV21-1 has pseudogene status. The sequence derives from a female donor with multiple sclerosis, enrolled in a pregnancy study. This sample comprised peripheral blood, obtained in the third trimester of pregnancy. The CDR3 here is CASSKNGGDSTFF. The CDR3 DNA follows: TGTGCCAGCAGCAAAAACGGTGGGGACAGTACGTTCTTC.